What follows are 22 T cell receptor beta chains derived from one specimen sequenced in a study of T cells in Graves' hyperthyroidism and ophthalmopathy. RNA transcripts gave rise to amplified TCR beta CDR3 regions. First-round RT-PCR targeting the TCR CDR3 was performed with the HTBI primer set. TCRdb reprocessed the multiplex PCR reads via MiXCR and lists one record per CDR3 protein. The sample consists of a few hundred thousand distinct CDR3 sequences, around 18% of them appearing once. What was sequenced was blood. These receptors came from a man aged 18-30 years with Graves' ophthalmopathy.

This clonotype was detected only a few times. The chain is built from TRBV28 and TRBJ1-2; TRBD1 agrees at 7 bases. The germline V gene encodes CDR1 MDHEN and CDR2 SYDVKM. CDR3 length equals 15 residues. V dropped 6 bases and J dropped 7; count of bases not matched to a gene: 14. The CDR3 reads CASSDNPTGTFGYTF. The CDR3 region has the DNA TGTGCCAGCAGCGACAATCCGACAGGGACCTTTGGCTACACCTTC.

The chain carries TRBV5-1 and TRBJ1-6, with 7 bases identical to TRBD1. V shed 0 bases and J 9 bases; nucleotides not matched to a gene: 9. The CDR3 has 16 amino acids. Germline V gene sequence: CDR1 SGHRS, CDR2 YFSETQ. For the CDR3, the DNA is TGCGCCAGCAGCTTGGGCACATCACAGGGGACTTCACCCCTCCACTTT. Encoded protein: CASSLGTSQGTSPLHF.

A word on this clonotype: A much larger clone differs by one base, so this may be a read error. The chain couples TRBV6-5 to TRBJ2-1; weak D call: TRBD1 (6 bases). The J call may be faulty, since TRBJ2-7 better matches the DNA end. CDR1 and CDR2 from the germline V gene are MNHEY and SVGAGI. This CDR3 region has 14 residues. Written as DNA, the CDR3 is TGTGCCAGCAGTTACCCACAGGGACCCAATGAGCAGTACTTC. It specifies CASSYPQGPNEQYF.

This clonotype was seen ten or more times. This chain links TRBV27 with TRBJ2-1, with D unclear. Germline CDR1 and CDR2: MNHEY and SMNVEV (reference sequence). CDR3 length: 13 amino acids. V shed 1 base and J shed 5 bases, with 6 bases lying between them. CDR3 in DNA: TGTGCCAGCAGTTTATGGGCTAACAATGAGCAGTTCTTC. Translation gives CASSLWANNEQFF.

This chain links TRBV7-2 with TRBJ1-2, with unresolved D. The CDR3 contains 15 residues. The germline V gene encodes CDR1 SGHTA and CDR2 FQGNSA. The V end lost 5 bases, the J end lost 2 bases, and 15 bases lay between the germline ends. The CDR3 coding sequence is TGTGCCAGCAGCCCCGGCGGCAGCGAAAACTATGGCTACACCTTC. Translating it yields CASSPGGSENYGYTF.

The V and J genes are TRBV7-9 and TRBJ1-5, with 9 bases identical to TRBD1. The ends lost 4 bases at V and 2 bases at J; junction bases unmatched: 6. The CDR3 totals 16 residues. Germline V gene data show CDR1 as SEHNR and CDR2 as FQNEAQ (reference sequence). This CDR3 is CASSSLDRGGNQPQHF. In DNA, the CDR3 is TGTGCCAGCAGCTCACTGGACAGGGGCGGCAATCAGCCCCAGCATTTT.

This clonotype was recorded many times. The rearrangement links TRBV12-3 or TRBV12-4 to TRBJ1-5; D is undetermined. The CDR3 has 13 residues. V dropped 2 bases and J dropped 3 bases, with 5 bases sitting between them. CDR3 residues: CASSLQYNQPQHF. The CDR3 DNA reads as TGTGCCAGCAGTTTACAGTACAATCAGCCCCAGCATTTT.

The chain employs TRBV4-1 and TRBJ2-7; D is undetermined. Germline V gene lookup returns CDR1 MGHRA and CDR2 YSYEKL. V was clipped by 4 bases and J by 2 bases, with 9 bases between them. CDR3 length equals 13 residues. In nucleotides, the CDR3 is TGCGCCAGCAGCCTCTCAACCCCCTACGAGCAGTACTTC. Its translation: CASSLSTPYEQYF.

The rearrangement joins TRBV7-3 to TRBJ2-1, with TRBD1 matching 9 bases. V was pared by 3 bases and J by 8 bases, with 8 bases of the junction left unmatched. The germline V gene encodes CDR1 SGHTA and CDR2 FQGTGA. This CDR3 comprises 15 residues. CDR3 DNA: TGTGCCAGCAGCTTTTCCCCGGGACAGGGATATGAGCAGTTCTTC. Translation gives CASSFSPGQGYEQFF.

This clonotype was seen ten or more times. The chain uses TRBV6-1 and TRBJ2-7; D tentatively fits TRBD1 or TRBD2 (5 bases each). The ends were cut back, 5 bases at V and 3 bases at J, with 14 bases in the middle. CDR3 length: 14 residues. CDR1 and CDR2 (germline): MNHNS, SASEGT. In DNA, the CDR3 is TGTGCCAGCAGTTCCGGGACGGCAAACTACGAGCAGTACTTC. Protein sequence: CASSSGTANYEQYF.

Only a few counts were recorded for this clonotype. The J gene is TRBJ1-2, the V gene TRBV27; D uncertain. CDR3 length: 14 residues. Trimming removed 3 bases from V and 8 bases from J, with 16 bases in between. Germline CDR1 is MNHEY and CDR2 is SMNVEV (reference sequence). This chain's CDR3 is CASSFHSLSEGYTF. In DNA, the CDR3 is TGTGCCAGCAGTTTCCATTCGCTCTCAGAAGGCTACACCTTC.

CDR3 sequence: CASSTTLGGDYEQYF. The CDR3 region has the DNA TGTGCCAGTAGTACCACCTTGGGCGGCGACTACGAGCAGTACTTC. This chain connects TRBV19 to TRBJ2-7; D not certain. CDR1 is LNHDA and CDR2 is SQIVND in the germline V gene (reference sequence). Trimming left V 4 bases short and J 3 bases short, with 16 bases between. CDR3 size: 15 residues.

This clonotype has at least ten counts. The chain joins TRBV6-6 to TRBJ2-1, with TRBD1 matching over 12 bases. V shed 0 bases and J 10 bases; nucleotides not matched to a gene: 7. The CDR3 runs to 16 residues. CDR1 and CDR2 (germline): MNHNY, SVGAGI (reference sequence). This CDR3 is CASSYSAGQGAPEQFF. As DNA, the CDR3 is TGTGCCAGCAGTTACTCGGCGGGACAGGGGGCACCCGAGCAGTTCTTC.

This clonotype showed up many times. The chain combines TRBV11-2 with TRBJ2-1, with a possible D match to TRBD2 (5 bases). CDR1 and CDR2 from the germline V gene are SGHAT and FQNNGV. V was pared by 4 bases and J by 9 bases, with 16 bases between. The CDR3 runs to 14 residues. CDR3 in amino acids: CASSSPHRGSEQFF. The DNA for the CDR3 is TGTGCCAGCAGCTCCCCCCACCGGGGTAGTGAGCAGTTCTTC.

At least ten counts were recorded for this clonotype. The V call is TRBV7-9, the J call TRBJ1-4; TRBD1 aligns across 7 bases. CDR1 is SEHNR and CDR2 is FQNEAQ in the germline V gene (reference sequence). Trimming removed 5 bases from V and 4 bases from J; junction bases left unmatched: 4. The CDR3 loop spans 14 amino acids. This chain's CDR3 is CASSRGQVNEKLFF. CDR3 nucleotides: TGTGCCAGCAGCCGAGGACAGGTTAATGAAAAACTGTTTTTT.

This clonotype was found many times. The chain recombines TRBV20-1 with TRBJ1-5, with D unresolved. The germline gives CDR1 DFQATT, CDR2 SNEGSKA (reference sequence). This CDR3 is 13 amino acids long. The V end was cut by 2 bases, the J end by 5 bases, with 10 bases between. In nucleotides, the CDR3 is TGCAGTGCTAGACCCTTGGGCGATCAGCCCCAGCATTTT. Residues: CSARPLGDQPQHF.

The chain links TRBV5-1 to TRBJ1-2; TRBD1 matches at 9 bases. Germline lookup yields CDR1 SGHRS and CDR2 YFSETQ. V was pared by 7 bases and J by 5 bases, with 9 bases of the junction left unmatched. The length of the CDR3 is 14 residues. CDR3 amino acids: CASGGQGGSYGYTF. The CDR3 nucleotides are TGCGCCAGCGGGGGACAGGGAGGTTCATATGGCTACACCTTC.

This clonotype was seen at least ten times. The CDR3 region is CASSYSPGLASIEQFF. The CDR3 DNA follows: TGTGCCAGCAGTTATAGCCCGGGACTAGCCTCAATTGAGCAGTTCTTC. The chain is built from TRBV27 and TRBJ2-1; 9 bases are a match to TRBD2. Germline trimming cut 4 bases from V and 9 bases from J; bases unmatched to any gene: 13. CDR1 is MNHEY, CDR2 SMNVEV, per germline (reference sequence). The CDR3 consists of 16 residues.

This clonotype was counted between two and nine times. Here the CDR3 reads CASSSYRRSTYEQYF. The DNA for the CDR3 is TGTGCCAGCAGCTCCTACCGGAGGTCCACCTACGAGCAGTACTTC. The chain is built from TRBV5-6 and TRBJ2-7; tentative D call: TRBD2 (5 bases). Germline CDR1 is SGHDT and CDR2 is YYEEEE. The CDR3 is 15 amino acids. V lost 3 bases, J lost 2 bases, and 15 bases lay in between.

V usage is TRBV6-1 and J usage is TRBJ1-3; D gene unclear. CDR1 is MNHNS and CDR2 is SASEGT in the germline V gene. The V and J ends lost 5 bases and 0 bases respectively, with 14 bases between them. This CDR3 is built from 16 residues. The CDR3 reads CASSSQLLFSGNTIYF. CDR3 nucleotide sequence: TGTGCCAGCAGTTCTCAACTCCTATTCTCTGGAAACACCATATATTTT.

The V gene is TRBV15, the J gene TRBJ2-1; 8 bases agree with TRBD1. The V gene end was trimmed by 0 bases and the J gene end by 6 bases; junction bases not matched to a gene: 7. The CDR3 is 16 residues long. Germline V CDR1 and CDR2: LNHNV, YYDKDF (reference sequence). CDR3 coding DNA: TGTGCCACCAGCAGAGATAAGGGACAGGTTCTCAATGAGCAGTTCTTC. This codes for CATSRDKGQVLNEQFF.

This clonotype was observed at least ten times. The chain uses TRBV28 and TRBJ2-3, with TRBD2 identical over 9 bases. The CDR3 covers 14 residues. The germline V gene has CDR1 MDHEN and CDR2 SYDVKM. V was clipped by 7 bases and J by 5 bases; unmatched bases: 7. In nucleotides, the CDR3 is TGTGCCAGCACTTCTAGCGGGGAGGGAGATACGCAGTATTTT. This encodes CASTSSGEGDTQYF.